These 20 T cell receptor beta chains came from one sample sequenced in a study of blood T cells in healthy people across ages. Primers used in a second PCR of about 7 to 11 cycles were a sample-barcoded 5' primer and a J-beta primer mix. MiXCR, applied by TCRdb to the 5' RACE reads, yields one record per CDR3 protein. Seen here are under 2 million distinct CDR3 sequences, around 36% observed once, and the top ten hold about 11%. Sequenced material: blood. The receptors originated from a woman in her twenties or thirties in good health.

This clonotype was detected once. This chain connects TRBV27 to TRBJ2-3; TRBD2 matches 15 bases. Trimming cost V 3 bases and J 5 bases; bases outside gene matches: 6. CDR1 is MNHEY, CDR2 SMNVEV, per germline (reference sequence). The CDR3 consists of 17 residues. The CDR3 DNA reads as TGTGCCAGCAGTTTTCGGACTAGCGGGAGGGTAGGAGATACGCAGTATTTT. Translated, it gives CASSFRTSGRVGDTQYF.

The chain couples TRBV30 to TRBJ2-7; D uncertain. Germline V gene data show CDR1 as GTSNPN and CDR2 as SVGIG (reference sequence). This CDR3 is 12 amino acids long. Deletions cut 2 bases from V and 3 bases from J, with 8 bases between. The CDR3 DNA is TGTGCCTGGAGTCAACCCGACTACGAGCAGTACTTC. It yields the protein CAWSQPDYEQYF.

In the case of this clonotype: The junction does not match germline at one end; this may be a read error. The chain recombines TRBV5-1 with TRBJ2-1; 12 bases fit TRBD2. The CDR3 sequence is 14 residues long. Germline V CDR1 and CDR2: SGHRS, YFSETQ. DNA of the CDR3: TGCGCCAGCACTAGCGGGGGGGCTTACAATGAGCGGTTCTTC. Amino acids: CASTSGGAYNERFF.

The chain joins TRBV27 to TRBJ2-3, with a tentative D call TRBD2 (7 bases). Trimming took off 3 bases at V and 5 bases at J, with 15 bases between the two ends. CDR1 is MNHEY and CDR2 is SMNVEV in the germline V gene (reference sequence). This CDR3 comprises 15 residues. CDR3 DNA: TGTGCCAGCAGTTTGGGGGGGCCCTGGGGAGATACGCAGTATTTT. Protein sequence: CASSLGGPWGDTQYF.

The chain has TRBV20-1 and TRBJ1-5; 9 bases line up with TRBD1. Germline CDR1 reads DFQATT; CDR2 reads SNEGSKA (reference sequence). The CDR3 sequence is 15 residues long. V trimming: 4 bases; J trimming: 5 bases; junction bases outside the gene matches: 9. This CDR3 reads CSAIPTGGEYQPQHF. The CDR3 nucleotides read TGCAGTGCTATCCCAACAGGGGGCGAATATCAGCCCCAGCATTTT.

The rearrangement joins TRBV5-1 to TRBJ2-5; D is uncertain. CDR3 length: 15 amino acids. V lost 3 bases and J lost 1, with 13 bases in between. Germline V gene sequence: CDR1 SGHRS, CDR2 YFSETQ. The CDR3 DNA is TGCGCCAGCAGCTCTCCGAGGAAAGCCCAAGAGACCCAGTACTTC. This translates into CASSSPRKAQETQYF.

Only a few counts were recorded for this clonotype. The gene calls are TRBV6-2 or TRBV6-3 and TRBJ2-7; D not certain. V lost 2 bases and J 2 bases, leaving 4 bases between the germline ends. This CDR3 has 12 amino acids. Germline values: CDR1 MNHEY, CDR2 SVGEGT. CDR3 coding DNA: TGTGCCAGCAGTTACAATGCCTACGAGCAGTACTTC. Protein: CASSYNAYEQYF.

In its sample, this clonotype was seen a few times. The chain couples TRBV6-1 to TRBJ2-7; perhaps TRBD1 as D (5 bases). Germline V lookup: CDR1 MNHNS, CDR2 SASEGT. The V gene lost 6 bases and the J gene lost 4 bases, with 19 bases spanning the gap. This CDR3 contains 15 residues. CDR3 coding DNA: TGTGCCAGCAGGGATACAGGAAGAGGTAGATACGAGCAGTACTTC. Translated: CASRDTGRGRYEQYF.

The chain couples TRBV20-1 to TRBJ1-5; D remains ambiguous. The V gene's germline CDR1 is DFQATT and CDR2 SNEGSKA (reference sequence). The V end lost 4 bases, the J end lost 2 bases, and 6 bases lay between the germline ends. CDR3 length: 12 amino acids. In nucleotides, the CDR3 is TGCAGTGCTAATACAGGCAATCAGCCCCAGCATTTT. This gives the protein CSANTGNQPQHF.

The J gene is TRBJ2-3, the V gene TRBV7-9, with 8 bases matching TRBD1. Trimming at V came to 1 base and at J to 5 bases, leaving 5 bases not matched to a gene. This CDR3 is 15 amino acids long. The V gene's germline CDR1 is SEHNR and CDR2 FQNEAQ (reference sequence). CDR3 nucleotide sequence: TGTGCCAGCAGCTTAGATCAGGGGGCGAGAGATACGCAGTATTTT. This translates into CASSLDQGARDTQYF.

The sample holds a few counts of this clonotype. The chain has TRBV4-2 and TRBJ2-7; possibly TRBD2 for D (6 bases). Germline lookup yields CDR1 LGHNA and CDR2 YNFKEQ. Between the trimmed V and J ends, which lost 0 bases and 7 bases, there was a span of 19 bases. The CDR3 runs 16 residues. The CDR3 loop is CASSQEVADEAGEQYF. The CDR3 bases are TGTGCCAGCAGCCAAGAGGTCGCGGACGAGGCGGGGGAGCAGTACTTC.

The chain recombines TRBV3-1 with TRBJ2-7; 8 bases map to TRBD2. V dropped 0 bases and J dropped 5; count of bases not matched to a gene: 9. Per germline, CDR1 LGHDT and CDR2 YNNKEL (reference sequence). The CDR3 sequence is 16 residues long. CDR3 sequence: CASSQDEGTRVHEQYF. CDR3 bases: TGTGCCAGCAGCCAAGACGAAGGGACTAGAGTCCACGAGCAGTACTTC.

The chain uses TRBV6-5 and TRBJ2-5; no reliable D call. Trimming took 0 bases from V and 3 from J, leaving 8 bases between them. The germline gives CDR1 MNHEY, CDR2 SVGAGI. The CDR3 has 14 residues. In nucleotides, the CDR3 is TGTGCCAGCAGTTACTCGTTTGGGGAAGAGACCCAGTACTTC. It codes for CASSYSFGEETQYF.

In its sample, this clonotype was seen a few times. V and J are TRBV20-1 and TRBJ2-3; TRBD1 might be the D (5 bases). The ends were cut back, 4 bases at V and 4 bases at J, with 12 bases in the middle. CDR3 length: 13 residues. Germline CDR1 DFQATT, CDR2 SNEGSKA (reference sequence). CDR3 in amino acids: CSATPGMADTQYF. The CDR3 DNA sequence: TGCAGTGCTACCCCAGGGATGGCAGATACGCAGTATTTT.

CDR3 nucleotides: TGTGCCAGCAGCCCGGGTGGTACCAACGTCCTGACTTTC. Translated, it gives CASSPGGTNVLTF. This chain connects TRBV7-8 to TRBJ2-6; D is uncertain. The CDR3 is 13 amino acids. CDR1 and CDR2 from the germline V gene are SGHVS and FQNEAQ. The germline V and J ends were trimmed by 5 bases and 8 bases, with 10 bases remaining between them.

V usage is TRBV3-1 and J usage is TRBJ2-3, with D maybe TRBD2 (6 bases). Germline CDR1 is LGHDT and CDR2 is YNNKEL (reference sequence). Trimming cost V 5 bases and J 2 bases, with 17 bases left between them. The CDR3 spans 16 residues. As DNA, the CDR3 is TGTGCCAGCAGCTCAAGAGCGGCGGGGAACACAGATACGCAGTATTTT. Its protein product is CASSSRAAGNTDTQYF.

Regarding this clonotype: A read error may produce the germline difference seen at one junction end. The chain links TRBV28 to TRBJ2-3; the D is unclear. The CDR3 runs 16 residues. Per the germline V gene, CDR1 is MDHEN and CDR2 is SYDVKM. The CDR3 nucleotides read TGTGCCAGCAGTTCACTTACGCTTCTGGCCGCAGATACGCGGTATTTT. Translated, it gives CASSSLTLLAADTRYF. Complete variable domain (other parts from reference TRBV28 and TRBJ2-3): DVKVTQSSRYLVKRTGEKVFLECVQDMDHENMFWYRQDPGLGLRLIYFSYDVKMKEKGDIPEGYSVSREKKERFSLILESASTNQTSMYLCASSSLTLLAADTRYFGPGTRLTVL.

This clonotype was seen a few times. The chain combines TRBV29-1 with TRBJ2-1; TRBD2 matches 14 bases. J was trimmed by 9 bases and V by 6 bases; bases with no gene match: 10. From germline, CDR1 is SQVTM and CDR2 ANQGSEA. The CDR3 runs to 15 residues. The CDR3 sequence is CSVSAGLAGVSEQFF. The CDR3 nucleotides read TGCAGCGTCAGCGCGGGACTAGCGGGAGTTAGTGAGCAGTTCTTC.

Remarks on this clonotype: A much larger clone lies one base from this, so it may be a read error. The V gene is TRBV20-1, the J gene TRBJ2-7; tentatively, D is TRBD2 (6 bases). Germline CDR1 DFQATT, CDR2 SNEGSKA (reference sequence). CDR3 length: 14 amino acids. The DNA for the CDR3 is TGCAGTGCTAGAGATCGGGGGACGGCCTACCAGCAGTACTTC. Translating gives CSARDRGTAYQQYF.

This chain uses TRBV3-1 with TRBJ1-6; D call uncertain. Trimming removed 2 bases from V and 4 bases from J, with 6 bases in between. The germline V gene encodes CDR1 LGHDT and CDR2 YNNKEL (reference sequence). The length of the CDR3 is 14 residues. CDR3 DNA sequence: TGTGCCAGCAGCCAACAGCCTTATAATTCACCCCTCCACTTT. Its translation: CASSQQPYNSPLHF.